What follows are 29 T cell receptor beta chains derived from one specimen sequenced in a study of blood T cell repertoires in COVID-19 (TCRdb year 2020). Library creation used the immunoSEQ multiplex PCR assay. TCRdb re-hosts the immuneACCESS table, in-frame sequences only. Its copies lack some clones; in the studies checked, an unresolved V gene accounts for under half of them, and the cause for the rest is not known. Recorded for this sample are 120,000 or so clones; more than 70% of them occurred a single time. Jointly, the top ten make up approximately 1.4% of the sample. The sequencing sample was made of peripheral blood. Source of these receptors: a human donor in a cohort sampled during active COVID-19.

The genes are TRBV19 and TRBJ2-6; D not certain. Trimming shortened V by 10 bases and J by 0 bases, and 4 bases separated the two germline ends. CDR3 length: 12 residues. Germline lookup yields CDR1 LNHDA and CDR2 SQIVND (reference sequence). This CDR3 is CATYSGANVLTF. The CDR3 region has the DNA TGTGCCACCTACTCTGGGGCCAACGTCCTGACTTTC.

This clone was found a few times. The chain carries TRBV19 and TRBJ1-5, with 7 bases identical to TRBD1. V shed 4 bases, J shed 4 bases, and the junction held 7 bases outside the gene matches. The length of the CDR3 is 15 residues. Germline values: CDR1 LNHDA, CDR2 SQIVND (reference sequence). CDR3 nucleotide sequence: TGTGCCAGTAGTACTGGACAGGCCCCTAATCAGCCCCAGCATTTT. Amino acids: CASSTGQAPNQPQHF.

This rearrangement joins TRBV27 to TRBJ2-7, with 8 bases matching TRBD2. CDR1 and CDR2 from the germline V gene are MNHEY and SMNVEV (reference sequence). With V trimmed by 6 bases and J by 3 bases, 7 bases remained unmatched. The CDR3 spans 14 residues. CDR3: CASRRVGRGYEQYF. In nucleotides, the CDR3 is TGTGCCAGCAGGAGGGTCGGGAGGGGCTACGAGCAGTACTTC.

This clone appeared a few times. This chain connects TRBV5-5 to TRBJ2-3; 9 positions agree with TRBD2. Losses at the gene ends were 4 bases for V and 4 bases for J; bases not matched to a gene: 10. This CDR3 is 16 amino acids long. Per the germline V gene, CDR1 is SGHKS and CDR2 is YYEKEE (reference sequence). As DNA, the CDR3 is TGTGCCAGCAGCAGGGGTAGCGGGAGACTGGCAGATACGCAGTATTTT. Protein: CASSRGSGRLADTQYF.

In its sample, this clone was seen a few times. The chain has TRBV3-1 (or the pseudogene TRBV3-2) and TRBJ2-5; TRBD1 matches at 8 bases. This CDR3 contains 15 residues. V lost 4 bases to trimming and J lost 3 bases; unmatched junction nucleotides: 7. Germline V gives CDR1 LGHDT, CDR2 YNNKEL (reference sequence). The CDR3 sequence: CASSPGDRHEETQYF. The CDR3 region has the DNA TGTGCCAGCAGCCCCGGGGACAGGCACGAAGAGACCCAGTACTTC.

V is TRBV28 and J is TRBJ2-3; D is perhaps TRBD2 (5 bases). Germline CDR1 MDHEN, CDR2 SYDVKM. V was clipped by 5 bases and J by 4 bases, with 16 bases between them. CDR3 size: 15 residues. The CDR3 protein is CASSPLEASPDTQYF. CDR3 nucleotide sequence: TGTGCCAGCAGTCCCCTTGAGGCTAGCCCAGATACGCAGTATTTT.

J is TRBJ2-7 and V is TRBV25-1; tentative D call: TRBD1 (6 bases). Germline loops: CDR1 MGHDK, CDR2 SYGVNS. The CDR3 has 15 residues. The germline V and J ends were trimmed by 4 bases and 6 bases, with 19 bases remaining between them. The DNA of the CDR3 is TGTGCCAGCAGTGGACTGGGGACACCTTCAGGCGAGCAGTACTTC. This sequence encodes CASSGLGTPSGEQYF.

The J gene is TRBJ2-7, the V gene TRBV4-2; tentatively, D is TRBD2 (5 bases). Germline assignment: CDR1 LGHNA and CDR2 YNFKEQ. V was clipped by 0 bases and J by 4 bases, with 10 bases between them. This CDR3 contains 14 residues. CDR3 in amino acids: CASSQDHGVYEQYF. The CDR3, as DNA: TGTGCCAGCAGCCAAGATCACGGGGTTTACGAGCAGTACTTC.

The V call is TRBV3-1 (or the pseudogene TRBV3-2), the J call TRBJ2-3; 10 bases agree with TRBD2. The CDR3 covers 17 residues. CDR1 is LGHDT and CDR2 is YNNKEL in the germline V gene (reference sequence). The ends lost 8 bases at V and 4 bases at J; junction bases unmatched: 15. The CDR3 DNA sequence: TGTGCCAGCTCCCCTCGCCGGAGCGGGAGGGTGTCAGATACGCAGTATTTT. Amino acids: CASSPRRSGRVSDTQYF.

A word on this clone: The junction shows a germline mismatch at one end, possibly a read error. The rearrangement links TRBV2 to TRBJ2-1; 7 bases are a match to TRBD1. The CDR3 contains 14 residues. Germline CDR1 and CDR2: SNHLY and FYNNEI. CDR3 loop: CASREGTANNEQFF. CDR3 DNA sequence: TGTGCCAGCAGAGAAGGGACAGCAAACAATGAGCAGTTCTTC.

The rearrangement uses TRBV19 and TRBJ1-1; 11 positions agree with TRBD1. The CDR3 totals 17 residues. The germline V gene has CDR1 LNHDA and CDR2 SQIVND (reference sequence). V gave up 5 bases and J gave up 2 bases; unmatched junction bases: 10. CDR3 DNA sequence: TGTGCCAGTAGTGATAGGGACAGGGGGATGATCAACACTGAAGCTTTCTTT. It codes for CASSDRDRGMINTEAFF.

The chain joins TRBV30 to TRBJ1-6; TRBD1 matches at 9 bases. CDR1 and CDR2 (germline): GTSNPN, SVGIG (reference sequence). This CDR3 is 14 amino acids long. Trimming removed 1 base from V and 9 bases from J; junction bases left unmatched: 4. CDR3 DNA: TGTGCCTGGAGTGAGGGACAGGGAGTTTCACCCCTCCACTTT. Translating it yields CAWSEGQGVSPLHF.

The V and J genes are TRBV4-1 and TRBJ1-5; possibly TRBD1 for D (5 bases). With 4 bases removed from V and 5 bases from J, the gap between germline ends came to 9 bases. Germline V gives CDR1 MGHRA, CDR2 YSYEKL. This CDR3 contains 13 residues. The CDR3 DNA is TGCGCCAGCAGCCGGGGGGATGATCAGCCCCAGCATTTT. Translated, it gives CASSRGDDQPQHF.

The chain links TRBV6-5 to TRBJ1-1; D not certain. The V end was cut by 7 bases, the J end by 5 bases, with 14 bases between. The CDR3 extends over 13 amino acids. Germline loops: CDR1 MNHEY, CDR2 SVGAGI. The CDR3, as DNA: TGTGCCAGCACCCCATTGACTGGTACTGAAGCTTTCTTT. It specifies CASTPLTGTEAFF.

The chain recombines TRBV15 with TRBJ2-7; TRBD2 is a possible D gene (5 bases). Germline CDR1 LNHNV, CDR2 YYDKDF (reference sequence). The CDR3 runs 14 residues. The ends were cut back, 5 bases at V and 2 bases at J, with 13 bases in the middle. CDR3 coding DNA: TGTGCCACCAGCCTTGGCGGGCAGGCCTACGAGCAGTACTTC. Protein: CATSLGGQAYEQYF.

The chain couples TRBV28 to TRBJ2-7; 8 bases map to TRBD2. The CDR3 sequence is 15 residues long. Germline V gene data show CDR1 as MDHEN and CDR2 as SYDVKM. Trimming cost V 5 bases and J 4 bases; bases outside gene matches: 10. In DNA, the CDR3 is TGTGCCAGCAGTCCCTCGGGCGGGAGGTGGTACGAGCAGTACTTC. The encoded protein is CASSPSGGRWYEQYF. Based on the CDR3 plus reference TRBV28 and TRBJ2-7, the full variable domain is DVKVTQSSRYLVKRTGEKVFLECVQDMDHENMFWYRQDPGLGLRLIYFSYDVKMKEKGDIPEGYSVSREKKERFSLILESASTNQTSMYLCASSPSGGRWYEQYFGPGTRLTVT.

The chain is built from TRBV5-4 and TRBJ2-5, with TRBD2 as a possible D gene (5 bases). The germline V gene has CDR1 SGHNT and CDR2 YYREEE (reference sequence). Trimming stripped 2 bases from V and 5 bases from J, with 13 bases between. The CDR3 covers 14 residues. CDR3 coding DNA: TGTGCCAGCAGCTTAAAGGAGGCCGGGGAGACCCAGTACTTC. It is translated as CASSLKEAGETQYF.

The J gene is TRBJ2-3, the V gene TRBV11-2; D may be TRBD2 (5 bases). The CDR3 runs to 15 residues. Germline V CDR1 and CDR2: SGHAT, FQNNGV. V was clipped by 2 bases and J by 3 bases, with 12 bases between them. The CDR3 nucleotides read TGTGCCAGCAGCTTACCCCTAGCCACGACAGATACGCAGTATTTT. This encodes CASSLPLATTDTQYF. Using reference TRBV11-2 and TRBJ2-3 for the parts outside the CDR3, the full variable domain is EAGVAQSPRYKIIEKRQSVAFWCNPISGHATLYWYQQILGQGPKLLIQFQNNGVVDDSQLPKDRFSAERLKGVDSTLKIQPAKLEDSAVYLCASSLPLATTDTQYFGPGTRLTVL.

The chain carries TRBV7-6 and TRBJ1-5; 8 bases agree with TRBD1. The CDR3 spans 15 residues. J gave up 6 bases and V 4 bases, and 8 bases lay outside the gene matches. Per germline, CDR1 SGHVS and CDR2 FNYEAQ. The CDR3 DNA sequence: TGTGCCAGCAGCTCGACAGGGGCGCGGGGTCAGCCCCAGCATTTT. Its protein product is CASSSTGARGQPQHF.

There are a few counts of this clone. This sequence joins TRBV7-6 and TRBJ1-3, with a possible D match to TRBD1 (5 bases). The length of the CDR3 is 17 residues. CDR1 and CDR2 from the germline V gene are SGHVS and FNYEAQ. Trimming pared 1 base from V and 0 bases from J, leaving 13 bases between. CDR3 nucleotides: TGTGCCAGCAGCTTAGGGGAAGACAGATACTCTGGAAACACCATATATTTT. It translates to CASSLGEDRYSGNTIYF.

The rearrangement joins TRBV10-3 to TRBJ2-3, with 7 bases that match TRBD1. The length of the CDR3 is 13 residues. Germline V gene data show CDR1 as ENHRY and CDR2 as SYGVKD. V trimming: 6 bases; J trimming: 5 bases; junction bases outside the gene matches: 5. CDR3 nucleotide sequence: TGTGCCATCAGGGACAGGAGCCAAGATACGCAGTATTTT. Protein: CAIRDRSQDTQYF.

The rearrangement links TRBV7-9 to TRBJ2-3, with a possible D match to TRBD2 (6 bases). The V gene's germline CDR1 is SEHNR and CDR2 FQNEAQ (reference sequence). Trimming pared 4 bases from V and 6 bases from J, leaving 8 bases between. This CDR3 is built from 12 residues. The CDR3 nucleotides are TGTGCCAGCAGCTCAGCGGGCGATACGCAGTATTTT. It yields the protein CASSSAGDTQYF.

The CDR3 protein is CASTKIQGVGEKLFF. In DNA form, the CDR3 reads TGTGCCAGCACTAAAATTCAGGGGGTGGGTGAAAAACTGTTTTTT. The chain couples TRBV28 to TRBJ1-4; TRBD1 matches 7 bases. The CDR3 length is 15 residues. The V gene's germline CDR1 is MDHEN and CDR2 SYDVKM. Losses at the gene ends were 7 bases for V and 7 bases for J; bases not matched to a gene: 12. The variable domain in full, completed from reference TRBV28 and TRBJ1-4, reads DVKVTQSSRYLVKRTGEKVFLECVQDMDHENMFWYRQDPGLGLRLIYFSYDVKMKEKGDIPEGYSVSREKKERFSLILESASTNQTSMYLCASTKIQGVGEKLFFGSGTQLSVL.

The chain recombines TRBV15 with TRBJ2-1; D gene ambiguous. This CDR3 spans 13 amino acids. The V gene lost 0 bases and the J gene lost 13 bases, with 13 bases spanning the gap. Germline CDR1 reads LNHNV; CDR2 reads YYDKDF (reference sequence). DNA for the CDR3: TGTGCCACCAGCAGAGATAACCAGCGCAACCAGTTCTTC. Its protein product is CATSRDNQRNQFF.

This chain links TRBV5-1 with TRBJ2-1, with 7 bases identical to TRBD2. CDR1 and CDR2 (germline): SGHRS, YFSETQ. The CDR3 spans 14 residues. V lost 4 bases to trimming and J lost 10 bases; unmatched junction nucleotides: 11. DNA for the CDR3: TGCGCCAGCAGCGGAGCGGGACCCTTCGTGGAGCAGTTCTTC. Translated, it gives CASSGAGPFVEQFF.

The J gene is TRBJ2-4, the V gene TRBV28, with 10 nucleotides matching TRBD2. CDR1 is MDHEN and CDR2 is SYDVKM in the germline V gene. With V trimmed by 5 bases and J by 8 bases, 15 bases remained unmatched. The CDR3 runs to 17 residues. The DNA for the CDR3 is TGTGCCAGCAGTGATGGCGCTAGCGGGAGATTGAGGGACATTCAGTACTTC. Its translation is CASSDGASGRLRDIQYF.

The chain links TRBV5-8 to TRBJ2-2; D not certain. CDR3 length: 12 residues. V lost 0 bases, J lost 6 bases, and 3 bases lay in between. The germline V gene encodes CDR1 SGHTS and CDR2 YDEGEE. CDR3 loop: CASSLGAGELFF. CDR3 DNA: TGTGCCAGCAGCTTGGGAGCCGGGGAGCTGTTTTTT.

This chain links TRBV19 with TRBJ1-2; possible D gene TRBD1, 6 bases. V lost 6 bases and J lost 2, with 13 bases in between. CDR3 size: 14 residues. Per germline, CDR1 LNHDA and CDR2 SQIVND (reference sequence). In DNA, the CDR3 is TGTGCCAGTAGCCTCGGACAGATCAACTATGGCTACACCTTC. Its protein product is CASSLGQINYGYTF.

The CDR3 nucleotides read TGCAGCGCTCCGTCAGTGCAGGGTGGCTACTATGGCTACACCTTC. Amino acids: CSAPSVQGGYYGYTF. The rearrangement links TRBV29-1 to TRBJ1-2, with D perhaps TRBD1 (5 bases). CDR1 is SQVTM, CDR2 ANQGSEA, per germline. The CDR3 runs to 15 residues. V gave up 7 bases and J gave up 3 bases, with 21 bases separating them.